The 22 T cell receptor beta chains presented below share a single source sample, sequenced in a study of immune characterization of retroperitoneal liposarcoma. TCRdb analysed the PCR reads with MiXCR anew, one entry per CDR3 protein. There are 10,000 or so distinct CDR3 sequences in the sample; about a quarter occur only once, and under 9.5% lies in the top ten. The sequenced material came from tumor tissue. These receptors all come from a male donor with retroperitoneal liposarcoma.

The chain carries TRBV6-1 and TRBJ2-1, with 8 bases identical to TRBD2. The V gene end was trimmed by 3 bases and the J gene end by 9 bases; junction bases not matched to a gene: 10. This CDR3 is 15 amino acids long. Germline V CDR1 and CDR2: MNHNS, SASEGT. DNA for the CDR3: TGTGCCAGCAGTGAGCTGGGACTAGAGGGGGGTGAGCAGTTCTTC. Protein product: CASSELGLEGGEQFF.

The J gene is TRBJ2-3, the V gene TRBV6-1; 8 nucleotides match TRBD1. The CDR3 runs 15 residues. Germline V gene sequence: CDR1 MNHNS, CDR2 SASEGT. V lost 6 bases to trimming and J lost 2 bases; unmatched junction nucleotides: 7. The CDR3 here is CASRVQGGTTDTQYF. CDR3 DNA sequence: TGTGCCAGCAGGGTACAGGGGGGCACCACAGATACGCAGTATTTT.

This clonotype occurred many times. The rearrangement joins TRBV7-8 to TRBJ2-7, with a possible D match to TRBD1 (7 bases). CDR3 length: 14 residues. With 5 bases removed from V and 2 bases from J, the gap between germline ends came to 13 bases. Germline V gives CDR1 SGHVS, CDR2 FQNEAQ. CDR3 sequence (DNA): TGTGCCAGCAGCCAACCAGGGGGGCCCTACGAGCAGTACTTC. Translated: CASSQPGGPYEQYF.

This clonotype counts as large (0.1 to 1%). The CDR3: CASSLASSGSSYSYEQYF. For the CDR3, the DNA is TGTGCCAGCAGCTTAGCTTCTAGCGGGAGTTCCTACTCCTACGAGCAGTACTTC. The chain joins TRBV7-2 to TRBJ2-7; 10 bases are a match to TRBD2. J gave up 0 bases and V 0 bases, and 8 bases lay outside the gene matches. CDR1 is SGHTA and CDR2 is FQGNSA in the germline V gene. The CDR3 consists of 18 residues.

This clonotype has more than one count but fewer than ten. This chain links TRBV28 with TRBJ2-1; D is possibly TRBD2 (5 bases). Germline-derived CDR1 and CDR2 are MDHEN and SYDVKM. V dropped 7 bases and J dropped 10 bases, with 23 bases sitting between them. This CDR3 has 15 residues. Here the CDR3 reads CASIQRGILRYEQFF. As DNA, the CDR3 is TGTGCCAGCATCCAGAGAGGGATTTTAAGGTACGAGCAGTTCTTC.

The chain is built from TRBV12-3 or TRBV12-4 and TRBJ2-5, with D unclear. The length of the CDR3 is 13 residues. Trimming pared 2 bases from V and 7 bases from J, leaving 11 bases between. CDR3 region: CASSLLESGTQYF. In DNA form, the CDR3 reads TGTGCCAGCAGTTTATTGGAGTCAGGGACCCAGTACTTC.

This clonotype showed up just a few times. The chain links TRBV7-6 to TRBJ2-1, with D possibly being TRBD1 (6 bases). The better agreement between TRBJ2-7 and the DNA end casts doubt on the J call. The CDR3 has 17 amino acids. Germline values: CDR1 SGHVS, CDR2 FNYEAQ. The CDR3: CASSPEDSDSFYNEQYF. CDR3 sequence (DNA): TGTGCCAGCAGCCCAGAGGACAGTGATTCATTCTACAATGAGCAGTACTTC.

This clonotype was recorded at least ten times. The V call is TRBV7-2, the J call TRBJ2-1; tentative D call: TRBD2 (6 bases). The J call may be wrong; the DNA end is better matched by TRBJ2-7. The CDR3 has 16 amino acids. The germline gives CDR1 SGHTA, CDR2 FQGNSA. The CDR3 nucleotides are TGTGCCAGCAGCTTGGAGGGCCTGAGCTCCTACAATGAGCAGTACTTC. Protein: CASSLEGLSSYNEQYF.

This chain joins TRBV4-1 and TRBJ2-3; D may correspond to TRBD1 or TRBD2 (5 bases each). Germline CDR1 is MGHRA and CDR2 is YSYEKL. The CDR3 runs to 16 residues. With 1 base removed from V and 2 bases from J, the gap between germline ends came to 13 bases. In nucleotides, the CDR3 is TGCGCCAGCAGCCAAGTCAACCGGGACGACACAGATACGCAGTATTTT. It translates to CASSQVNRDDTDTQYF.

The rearrangement joins TRBV6-5 to TRBJ1-1, with D maybe TRBD1 (5 bases). The V gene's germline CDR1 is MNHEY and CDR2 SVGAGI. Trimming removed 2 bases from V and 1 base from J, with 5 bases in between. The CDR3 runs 13 residues. CDR3 nucleotides: TGTGCCAGCAGTTACGGACAGAACACTGAAGCTTTCTTT. It specifies CASSYGQNTEAFF.

The table lists this clonotype with a few counts. V gene TRBV12-3 or TRBV12-4 combines with J gene TRBJ1-5; TRBD1 aligns across 7 bases. This CDR3 comprises 14 residues. V shed 6 bases, J shed 5 bases, and the junction held 7 bases outside the gene matches. The CDR3 DNA reads TGTGCCAGCAGGACGACCGGGACAGATCAGCCCCAGCATTTT. Its translation is CASRTTGTDQPQHF.

The rearrangement uses TRBV7-8 and TRBJ2-3; 7 nucleotides match TRBD1. The end of the DNA is better explained by TRBJ2-7, so the J call may be wrong. The length of the CDR3 is 14 residues. The germline V gene encodes CDR1 SGHVS and CDR2 FQNEAQ. The CDR3: CASSFYRGRDEQYF. As DNA, the CDR3 is TGTGCCAGCAGCTTTTACAGGGGTCGTGATGAGCAGTACTTC.

This clonotype was found a few times. The genes are TRBV11-2 and TRBJ2-1; D unresolved. The J call may be wrong; the DNA end is better matched by TRBJ2-5. The CDR3 contains 14 residues. The germline V gene encodes CDR1 SGHAT and CDR2 FQNNGV. The CDR3 protein is CASSLGLGRETQYF. The CDR3 DNA is TGTGCCAGCAGCTTAGGTTTAGGGCGAGAGACCCAGTACTTC.

This clonotype was observed many times. V and J are TRBV7-2 and TRBJ2-3; 8 bases line up with TRBD2. V trimming: 6 bases; J trimming: 1 base; junction bases outside the gene matches: 9. Germline lookup yields CDR1 SGHTA and CDR2 FQGNSA. The CDR3 is 16 amino acids. CDR3 region: CASSLVWRGGTDTQYF. DNA of the CDR3: TGTGCCAGCAGTCTAGTGTGGCGGGGGGGCACAGATACGCAGTATTTT.

This clonotype rates as medium-sized. The V and J genes are TRBV6-1 and TRBJ2-1, with 8 bases fitting TRBD1. The ends lost 5 bases at V and 13 bases at J; junction bases unmatched: 19. Germline CDR1 reads MNHNS; CDR2 reads SASEGT. The CDR3 has 16 residues. The CDR3 DNA follows: TGTGCCAGCAGTCCCCCGCGGCAGGGGGCTCGGGAGACCCAGTTCTTC. This codes for CASSPPRQGARETQFF.

This clonotype is labeled as large. V and J are TRBV6-1 and TRBJ2-1, with D perhaps TRBD1 or TRBD2 (5 bases each). The V end was cut by 5 bases, the J end by 13 bases, with 21 bases between. This CDR3 comprises 14 residues. Germline V gene data show CDR1 as MNHNS and CDR2 as SASEGT. CDR3 protein: CASSRDPDQETQFF. CDR3 nucleotide sequence: TGTGCCAGCAGTCGGGACCCTGACCAAGAGACCCAGTTCTTC.

V gene TRBV6-1 combines with J gene TRBJ2-5; unclear D gene. The DNA end favors TRBJ2-1, so the J call may be wrong. The CDR3 covers 11 residues. Germline assignment: CDR1 MNHNS and CDR2 SASEGT. The CDR3 DNA sequence: TGTGCCAGCAGTCAATACAATGAGCAGTTCTTC. Translation: CASSQYNEQFF.

A few counts support this clonotype. The chain couples TRBV27 to TRBJ2-1; possibly TRBD2 for D (6 bases). The J call is uncertain, as TRBJ2-7 better fits the DNA end. CDR3 length: 14 residues. Germline lookup yields CDR1 MNHEY and CDR2 SMNVEV (reference sequence). The CDR3 loop reads CASTLGGRGDEQYF. The CDR3 bases are TGTGCCAGCACCCTGGGGGGAAGAGGGGACGAGCAGTACTTC.

This clonotype rates as medium-sized. The rearrangement links TRBV7-8 to TRBJ1-1; TRBD1 might be the D (6 bases). The ends were cut back, 5 bases at V and 7 bases at J, with 11 bases in the middle. Germline V CDR1 and CDR2: SGHVS, FQNEAQ. CDR3 size: 12 residues. The CDR3 nucleotides are TGTGCCAGCAGCCGGGACACAGATGAAGCTTTCTTT. Translated: CASSRDTDEAFF.

The chain's CDR3 is CASRPGQGSGNEQYF. Here the CDR3 DNA reads TGTGCCAGCAGGCCGGGACAGGGGAGCGGCAATGAGCAGTACTTC. The chain links TRBV6-1 to TRBJ2-4; 10 nucleotides line up with TRBD1. The germline gives CDR1 MNHNS, CDR2 SASEGT. The junction had 15 bases not matched to a gene; V was cut back by 6 bases and J by 13 bases. This CDR3 contains 15 residues.

The rearrangement joins TRBV12-3 or TRBV12-4 to TRBJ2-1; D possibly corresponds to TRBD2 (7 bases). Matching the DNA end better, TRBJ2-7 makes the J call doubtful. CDR3 length: 15 amino acids. The CDR3 region is CASSLGGRMSYEQYF. The CDR3 DNA reads TGTGCCAGCAGTTTGGGGGGGCGGATGTCCTACGAGCAGTACTTC.

The rearrangement uses TRBV24-1 and TRBJ2-3, with D uncertain. The CDR3 has 16 amino acids. V was pared by 1 base and J by 0 bases, with 10 bases between. Germline V CDR1 and CDR2: KGHDR, SFDVKD. CDR3 in DNA: TGTGCCACCAGTGATTTAGAGTTTGCTAGCACAGATACGCAGTATTTT. Amino acid sequence: CATSDLEFASTDTQYF.